The TCR beta chain described here comes from a study of response to subunit inactivated influenza vaccine. Study conclusions and caveats: Each seasonal flu vaccination may recruit only limited new T cells, authors suggested.

Of note for this clonotype: Antigen: not known.

TCRdb passed the RT-PCR reads through MiXCR, listing each CDR3 protein once. The table includes around 530,000 distinct CDR3 sequences, approximately 15% detected once. V lost 4 bases and J 4 bases, leaving 8 bases between the germline ends. The germline V gene has CDR1 MDHEN and CDR2 SYDVKM. The CDR3 runs 13 residues. The clonotype originates from a man between 50 and 70 years old who received an inactivated influenza vaccine. V gene TRBV28 combines with J gene TRBJ1-5; D uncertain. The sample was CD4+ T cells sorted from PBMCs, taken roughly 24 months after vaccination. This CDR3 reads CASSYPNNQPQHF. Written as DNA, the CDR3 is TGTGCCAGCAGTTATCCTAATAATCAGCCCCAGCATTTT.